What follows describes a single T cell receptor (beta chain). Its matching antigen is unknown. Following a re-call of the 5' RACE reads, TCRdb has one entry per CDR3 protein and lacks DNA. The sample table sets out roughly 350,000 distinct CDR3 sequences. The data were taken from a study of T cells expressing NK-cell markers. On the study more broadly: In sorted CD3+CD56+NKG2C+, CD3+CD56+NKG2C- and CD3+CD56-NKG2C+ T cells, TCR beta repertoires were obtained. Out of eight donors sequenced, seven tested HCMV-seropositive and the remaining one seronegative. General observations from the study: More than 5 donors had dominant NKG2C+ clonotypes that comprised about 1.0-7.0% of their CD8+ T cells.

The TCR sequence derives from a man between 18 and 69 years old in good health. The sequenced sample was blood T cells: a sorted CD56 or NKG2C T cell subset, CD4+ or CD8+ T cells, or bulk PBMC T cells (not recorded which).

The CDR3 loop is CASSTTLSEQYF. The chain recombines TRBV27 with TRBJ2-7; TCRdb's D call, TRBD1, is unchecked because there is no DNA. CDR1 MNHEY and CDR2 SMNVEV come from the germline V gene (reference sequence). The CDR3 has 12 residues.